This TCR beta chain was found in a study of T cell responses to AZD1222 COVID-19 vaccine. Study results and caveats: At baseline, just 5 or 6 AZD1222 recipients tested seropositive. Regions 160-218 and 743-854 held dominance among vaccine-associated CD4 TCRs, which spanned spike.

TCRdb's copy holds only in-frame clones and misses some; the assay was immunoSEQ multiplex PCR. This sample yields about 140,000 clones, of which just over 90% are seen a single time; 3.4% belongs to the top ten. Germline V CDR1 and CDR2: LGHDT, YNNKEL (reference sequence). The CDR3 length is 14 residues. V was pared by 5 bases and J by 3 bases, with 13 bases between. A remark on this clone: Its matching antigen is unknown.

The rearrangement joins TRBV3-1 (or the pseudogene TRBV3-2) to TRBJ2-5; TRBD1 or TRBD2 may be the D gene (5 bases each). The origin of this receptor is an adult in good health. The sequences come from peripheral blood, collected on day 0 of AZD1222 vaccination. The CDR3 nucleotides read TGTGCCAGCAGCGTGGGGCAGGGAGAAGAGACCCAGTACTTC. Its protein product is CASSVGQGEETQYF.